The rows below give T cell receptor beta chains drawn from one sample of a study of cytomegalovirus exposure and HLA in healthy donors. Data came from immunoSEQ multiplex PCR; TCRdb stores just in-frame clones and leaves some out. The data contain about 120,000 clones, 60% to 85% of them singletons. Sequences were obtained from PBMCs. These receptors all come from a middle-aged woman in good health and CMV-seropositive. CDR3s include the opening cysteine and the closing phenylalanine or tryptophan. D genes are given only for firm matches. Only some rows state a clone size, as once, few, many or a class for expanded clones.

TRBD2,TRBV2,.,TRBJ2-5,TGTGCCAGCAGTGAAGGGCTAGCGGGGGGATCTGAGACCCAGTACTTC,CASSEGLAGGSETQYF
TRBD2,TRBV4-1,.,TRBJ2-1,TGCGCCAGCAGCCAAACTAGCGGCGACGCCTACAATGAGCAGTTCTTC,CASSQTSGDAYNEQFF
.,TRBV18,.,TRBJ1-1,TGTGCCAGCTCACCATCGCAGGGGAGAGGTGAAGCTTTCTTT,CASSPSQGRGEAFF
TRBD2,TRBV19,.,TRBJ2-1,TGTGCCAGTAGTATGGGAGGGACGATTACCGATGAGCAGTTCTTC,CASSMGGTITDEQFF
.,TRBV5-3,.,TRBJ1-1,TGTGCCAGAAGCTTAAGACAGTACCGGCTCACGGATGAGAACACTGAAGCTTTCTTT,CARSLRQYRLTDENTEAFF
.,TRBV6-1,.,TRBJ1-2,TGTGCCAGCAGTGAAGCCCACGCGGGGTATGGCTACACCTTC,CASSEAHAGYGYTF
TRBD1,TRBV11-2,.,TRBJ1-4,TGTGCCAGCAGCCTTCGTATGATACAGGGGACGAATGAAAAACTGTTTTTT,CASSLRMIQGTNEKLFF
TRBD1,TRBV29-1,.,TRBJ2-1,TGCAGCGCCGGGACAGGGTATACTGAGCAGTTCTTC,CSAGTGYTEQFF
.,TRBV27,few,TRBJ2-5,TGTGCCAGCGCCCCCTGGGGGAGGTCGGGCGAGACCCAGTACTTC,CASAPWGRSGETQYF
.,TRBV5-4,.,TRBJ2-1,TGTGCCAGCAGCTCCGGGACTTCCAGCTCCTACAATGAGCAGTTCTTC,CASSSGTSSSYNEQFF